This TCR beta chain is from a study of T cells in Graves' hyperthyroidism and ophthalmopathy. Researchers took RNA transcripts and amplified the TCR beta CDR3 regions from them. In the first-round RT-PCR of the TCR CDR3, the HTBI primer set was used. TCRdb independently ran MiXCR on the multiplex PCR reads; one entry per CDR3 protein. The sample lists about 500,000 distinct CDR3 sequences, 16% occurring once. This clonotype was detected many times. V lost 7 bases and J 1 base, leaving 14 bases between the germline ends. Germline assignment: CDR1 LNHDA and CDR2 SQIVND (reference sequence). CDR3 length: 14 residues.

This chain links TRBV19 with TRBJ2-7; a possible D gene is TRBD2 (7 bases). The clonotype was recovered from a woman aged 30 to 39 with Graves' ophthalmopathy. Specimen: blood. The CDR3 nucleotides read TGTGCCAGTACCGGCGGGGGCGCATCCTACGAGCAGTACTTC. Amino acids: CASTGGGASYEQYF.